This is a list of T cell receptor beta chains from one sample in a study of tumor and adjacent non-tumor tissue in lung cancer. One entry per CDR3 protein, called by TCRdb with MiXCR from the multiplex PCR reads. There are approximately 100,000 distinct CDR3 sequences in the sample; about 63% occur only once, and under 20% lies in the top ten. The specimen was distant non-tumor lung tissue. These receptors were taken from a man aged 55 to 70 with non-small cell lung cancer. Each CDR3 is given with its conserved first and last residue. The D gene is left open where the match is weak. Clone size is stated in some rows and not others, as once, few, many or a class when expanded.

V gene	D gene	clone size	J gene	CDR3 DNA	CDR3 protein
TRBV7-9	TRBD1	NA	TRBJ2-5	TGTGCCAGCAGCTTAGGTCTTAACAGGGGGGAGACCCAGTACTTC	CASSLGLNRGETQYF
TRBV29-1	TRBD2	NA	TRBJ2-7	TGCGGCGTTGAAAGGACTAGCGGGAGCGGAGAGCAGTACTTC	CGVERTSGSGEQYF
TRBV6-1	NA	NA	TRBJ2-7	TGTGCCAGCAGTGAAAGTGCAGGGGGGGCCTACGAGCAGTACTTC	CASSESAGGAYEQYF
TRBV5-1	NA	NA	TRBJ2-7	TGCGCCAGCAGGGCTCGGGACAATTCCTACGAGCGGTACTTC	CASRARDNSYERYF
TRBV4-1	NA	NA	TRBJ2-1	TGTGCCAACAGCCAAGCCGCATCCATTTCCATATCCTACAATGAGCAGTTCTTC	CANSQAASISISYNEQFF
TRBV28	NA	few	TRBJ2-1	TGTGCCAGCAGTTTACGTGGTGGCTACAATGAGCAGTTCTTC	CASSLRGGYNEQFF
TRBV19	TRBD1	NA	TRBJ1-5	TGTGCCAGTAGTAATGGACAGGGTCGTAATCAGCCCCAGCATTTT	CASSNGQGRNQPQHF
TRBV6-5	TRBD1	once	TRBJ2-1	TGTGCCAGCAGAATAAAGGGGGCGGATGAGCAGTTCTTC	CASRIKGADEQFF
TRBV12-3/TRBV12-4	NA	NA	TRBJ1-2	TGCGACAGCAGTCAAGACAGTCAGGGCTACACCTTC	CDSSQDSQGYTF
TRBV6-5	NA	NA	TRBJ1-4	TGTGCCAGCAATTATTTCGGGACGACGGATGAAAAACTGTTTTTT	CASNYFGTTDEKLFF
TRBV11-2	TRBD2	few	TRBJ2-5	TGTGGCAGCAGCTTCAGCCGGAGACTAGCGGGGGGCCGAAACGAAGAGACCCAGTACTTC	CGSSFSRRLAGGRNEETQYF
TRBV6-2/TRBV6-3	NA	NA	TRBJ2-2	TGTGCCAGCAGAATAGGGGAGGCGAACACCGGAGAGCTGTTTTTT	CASRIGEANTGELFF
TRBV6-1	TRBD1	many	TRBJ1-5	TGTGCCAGCAGTGGACAGGGGGGCAATCAGCCCCAGCATTTT	CASSGQGGNQPQHF
TRBV4-1	TRBD1	NA	TRBJ2-1	TGTGCCAGCAGCCAAGCTGACGGGACAGAGTACAATGAGCAGTTCTTC	CASSQADGTEYNEQFF
TRBV5-1	TRBD1	many	TRBJ1-6	TGCGCCAGCAGCGTAGACAGGGTTCGTTCACCCCTCCACTTT	CASSVDRVRSPLHF
TRBV7-8	TRBD2	NA	TRBJ2-2	TGTGCCAGCAGCCCCTTACGCGGGGGAGTCGGGGAGCTGATTTTT	CASSPLRGGVGELIF
TRBV28	TRBD1	many	TRBJ2-2	TGTGCCAGCAGTTTAGGCACAGGGGAGACCGGGGAGCTGTTTTTT	CASSLGTGETGELFF
TRBV5-6	NA	many	TRBJ1-5	TGTGCCAGCAGCTTCCGGGGACAGCCCCAGCATTTT	CASSFRGQPQHF
TRBV6-1	TRBD1	NA	TRBJ2-7	TGTGCAAGCAGTGAAGTGGTACAGGGGGTAAGGTGCGAGCAGTACTTC	CASSEVVQGVRCEQYF
TRBV20-1	NA	many	TRBJ1-2	TGCAGTGCTTCCCCCGGGACTCTGGGAGGCTACACCTTC	CSASPGTLGGYTF
TRBV6-1	NA	many	TRBJ2-7	TGTGCCAGCAGTGAAGCGCAATGGACTTCTGTCTACGAGCAGTACTTC	CASSEAQWTSVYEQYF
TRBV7-2	TRBD1	many	TRBJ2-7	TGTGCCAGCAGCTTAATACAGGGGGCGAACGAGCAGTACTTC	CASSLIQGANEQYF
TRBV28	TRBD1	NA	TRBJ2-1	TGTGCCAGCAGTTCGGATTACAGGGGAATCTCCTACAATGAGCAGTTCTTC	CASSSDYRGISYNEQFF
TRBV12-3/TRBV12-4	NA	NA	TRBJ1-4	TGTGCCAGCAGTTTCGTGACAGCCGTCACTGAAAAACTGCTTTTT	CASSFVTAVTEKLLF
TRBV5-1	TRBD2	NA	TRBJ2-7	TGCGCCAGCAGCTTGAGAGGGACTAGCGTGAGTGGCGGGTACGAGCAGTACTTC	CASSLRGTSVSGGYEQYF
TRBV29-1	NA	NA	TRBJ2-2	TGCAGCGTTCAGCACAGTCTGAACACCGGGGAGCTGTTTTTT	CSVQHSLNTGELFF
TRBV29-1	TRBD1	NA	TRBJ1-2	TGCAACGTTGAGAAGACAGGGACCTACGGCTACACCTTC	CNVEKTGTYGYTF
TRBV6-4	TRBD2	few	TRBJ2-3	TGTGCCAGCAGCCCCGGGGGGACGGTGGATACGCAGTATTTT	CASSPGGTVDTQYF
TRBV29-1	NA	NA	TRBJ2-1	TGCAGCGCTAACGAGACACAGGGTGGCATGGGTGAGCAGTTCTTC	CSANETQGGMGEQFF
TRBV29-1	NA	NA	TRBJ1-1	TGCAGCGTTGACGGTCGGCCAGACGAAGCTTTCTTT	CSVDGRPDEAFF
TRBV28	TRBD2	NA	TRBJ2-2	TGTGCCAGCAGTTCGCAGGGACACAGCGGACTAGCGGGAGCTGCCGGGGAGCCGTTTTTT	CASSSQGHSGLAGAAGEPFF
TRBV12-3/TRBV12-4	TRBD2	few	TRBJ2-3	TGTGCCAGCAGTTCCCACGGGACTAGCGGCACATATACGCAGTATTTT	CASSSHGTSGTYTQYF
TRBV20-1	TRBD2	many	TRBJ2-7	TGCAGTGCTAGAAAGCGGGATAGCTCCTACGAGCAGTACTTC	CSARKRDSSYEQYF
TRBV6-5	NA	NA	TRBJ1-4	TGTGCCAGCAGTTATTTCGGGAGAACGGACGAAAAACTGTTTTTT	CASSYFGRTDEKLFF
TRBV6-1	NA	NA	TRBJ1-3	TGTGCCAGCAGTGAATCCCCGAGACAGGCTGGAAACACCATATATTTT	CASSESPRQAGNTIYF
TRBV29-1	TRBD1	NA	TRBJ2-7	TGCAGCGTTGAAATCGGGACAGAAGATTACGAGCAGTATTTC	CSVEIGTEDYEQYF
TRBV29-1	NA	many	TRBJ1-1	TGCAGCGTTGCTGGGGGGAACACTGAAGCTTTCTTT	CSVAGGNTEAFF
TRBV6-5	NA	NA	TRBJ2-1	TGTACCAGCGGCCAGACTCGCGATGAACAGTTCTTC	CTSGQTRDEQFF
TRBV6-2/TRBV6-3	NA	NA	TRBJ2-1	TGTGCCAGCAAGGTGACAAGGGGCCATGAGCAGTTCTTC	CASKVTRGHEQFF
TRBV10-3	TRBD2	many	TRBJ2-1	TGTGCCATCAGAGACTACCCTAGCGGGGGGACGGATGAGCAGTTCTTC	CAIRDYPSGGTDEQFF
TRBV2	NA	few	TRBJ1-3	TGTGCCAGCATGAACTCTGGAAACACCATATATTTT	CASMNSGNTIYF
TRBV19	NA	many	TRBJ2-2	TGTGCCAGCCGTGGCGGCCCGAACACCGGGGAGCTGTTTTTT	CASRGGPNTGELFF
TRBV5-4	NA	NA	TRBJ2-7	TGTGCCACCAGCTTGGCACAGGAGGGCCCCTACGAGCAGTACTTC	CATSLAQEGPYEQYF
TRBV4-3	NA	once	TRBJ2-7	TGCGCCAGCAGCCAGTCCGGGCGGGAATTCGACGTGCAGTACTTC	CASSQSGREFDVQYF
TRBV11-1	TRBD1	NA	TRBJ1-6	TGTGCCAGCAGTCAAGGACAGGGGAACAATTCGCCCCTCCACTTT	CASSQGQGNNSPLHF
TRBV24-1	TRBD1	NA	TRBJ1-5	TGTGCCACCAGTGAGGGACAGGGAGTGGCCAATCAGCCCCAGCATTTT	CATSEGQGVANQPQHF
TRBV12-3/TRBV12-4	NA	many	TRBJ2-3	TGTGCCAGCACCGACCCGGGGGGGGCAGGGGGATGGAGCACAGATACGCAGTATTTT	CASTDPGGAGGWSTDTQYF
TRBV12-3/TRBV12-4	TRBD1	NA	TRBJ2-7	TGTGCCAGCAATCCCGGGACAGGGGACGAGCAGTATTTC	CASNPGTGDEQYF
TRBV20-1	TRBD2	NA	TRBJ2-5	TGCAGTGCACGTATACTAGCGGGAGGGCCACAAGAGACCCAGTACTTC	CSARILAGGPQETQYF
TRBV5-1	NA	few	TRBJ2-6	TGCGCCAGCAGCTTCCGGACAGAGTCTGGGGCCAACGTCCTGACTTTC	CASSFRTESGANVLTF
TRBV5-4	NA	many	TRBJ1-2	TGTGCCAGCAGCTTGAATCAGGGAGCGGGTGGCTACACCTTC	CASSLNQGAGGYTF
TRBV11-2	NA	NA	TRBJ1-1	TGTGCCAGCAGCCCGAGTACGGCGAACACTGAAGCTTTCTTT	CASSPSTANTEAFF